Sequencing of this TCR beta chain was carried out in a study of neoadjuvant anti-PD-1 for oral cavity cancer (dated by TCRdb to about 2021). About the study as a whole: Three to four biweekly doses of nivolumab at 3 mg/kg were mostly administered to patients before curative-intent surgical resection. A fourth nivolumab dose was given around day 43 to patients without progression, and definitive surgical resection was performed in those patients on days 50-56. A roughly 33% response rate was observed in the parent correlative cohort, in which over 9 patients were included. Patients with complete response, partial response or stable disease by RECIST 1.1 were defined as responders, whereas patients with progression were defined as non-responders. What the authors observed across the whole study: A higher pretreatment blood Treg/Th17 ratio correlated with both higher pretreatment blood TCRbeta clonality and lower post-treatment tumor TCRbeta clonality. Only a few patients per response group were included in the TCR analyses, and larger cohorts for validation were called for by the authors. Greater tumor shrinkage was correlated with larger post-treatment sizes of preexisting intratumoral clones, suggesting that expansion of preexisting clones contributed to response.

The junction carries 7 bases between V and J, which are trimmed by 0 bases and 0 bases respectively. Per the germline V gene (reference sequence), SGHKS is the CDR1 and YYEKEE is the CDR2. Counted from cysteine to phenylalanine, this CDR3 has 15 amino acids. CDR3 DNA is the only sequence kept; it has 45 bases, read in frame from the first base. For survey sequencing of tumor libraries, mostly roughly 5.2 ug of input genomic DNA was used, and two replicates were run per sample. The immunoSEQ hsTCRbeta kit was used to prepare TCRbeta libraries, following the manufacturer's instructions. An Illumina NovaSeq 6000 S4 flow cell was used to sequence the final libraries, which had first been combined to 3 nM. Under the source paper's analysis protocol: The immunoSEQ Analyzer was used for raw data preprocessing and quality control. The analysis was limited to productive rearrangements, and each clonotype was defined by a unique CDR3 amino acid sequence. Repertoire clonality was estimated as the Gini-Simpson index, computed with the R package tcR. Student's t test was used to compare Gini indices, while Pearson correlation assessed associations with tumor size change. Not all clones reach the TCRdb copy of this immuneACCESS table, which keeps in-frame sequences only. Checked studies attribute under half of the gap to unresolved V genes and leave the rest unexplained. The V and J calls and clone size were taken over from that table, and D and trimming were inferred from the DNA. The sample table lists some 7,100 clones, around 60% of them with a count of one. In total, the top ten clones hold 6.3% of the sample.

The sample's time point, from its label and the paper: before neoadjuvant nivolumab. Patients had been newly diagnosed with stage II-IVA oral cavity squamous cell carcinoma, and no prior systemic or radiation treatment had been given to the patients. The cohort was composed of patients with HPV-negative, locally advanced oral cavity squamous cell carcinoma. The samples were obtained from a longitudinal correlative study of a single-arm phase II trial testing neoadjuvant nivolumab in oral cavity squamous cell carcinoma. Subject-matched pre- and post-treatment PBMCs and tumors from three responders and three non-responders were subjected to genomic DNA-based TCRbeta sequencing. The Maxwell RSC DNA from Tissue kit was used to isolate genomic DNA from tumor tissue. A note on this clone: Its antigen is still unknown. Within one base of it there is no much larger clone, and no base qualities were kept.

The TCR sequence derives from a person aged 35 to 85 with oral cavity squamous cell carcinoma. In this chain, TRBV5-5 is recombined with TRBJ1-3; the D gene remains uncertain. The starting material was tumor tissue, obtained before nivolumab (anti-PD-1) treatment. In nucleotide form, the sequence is TGTGCCAGCAGCTTGGATCCCAGCTCTGGAAACACCATATATTTT. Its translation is CASSLDPSSGNTIYF. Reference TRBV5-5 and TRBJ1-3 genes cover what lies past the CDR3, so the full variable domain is DAGVTQSPTHLIKTRGQQVTLRCSPISGHKSVSWYQQVLGQGPQFIFQYYEKEERGRGNFPDRFSARQFPNYSSELNVNALLLGDSALYLCASSLDPSSGNTIYFGEGSWLTVV.